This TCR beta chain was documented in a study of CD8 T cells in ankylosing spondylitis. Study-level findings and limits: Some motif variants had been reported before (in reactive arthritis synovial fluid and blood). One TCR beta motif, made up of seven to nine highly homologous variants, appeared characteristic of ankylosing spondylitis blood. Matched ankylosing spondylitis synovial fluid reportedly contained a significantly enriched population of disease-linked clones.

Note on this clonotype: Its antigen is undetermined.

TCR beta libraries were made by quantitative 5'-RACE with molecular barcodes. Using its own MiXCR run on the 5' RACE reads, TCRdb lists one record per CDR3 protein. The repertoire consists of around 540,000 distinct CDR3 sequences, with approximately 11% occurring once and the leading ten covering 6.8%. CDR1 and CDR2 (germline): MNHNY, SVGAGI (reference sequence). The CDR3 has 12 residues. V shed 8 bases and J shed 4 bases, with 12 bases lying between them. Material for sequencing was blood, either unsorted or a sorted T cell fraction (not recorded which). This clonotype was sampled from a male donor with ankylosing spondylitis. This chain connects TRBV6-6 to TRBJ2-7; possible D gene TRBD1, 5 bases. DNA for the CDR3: TGTGCCAGCGGCGCGACAGTATACGAGCAGTACTTC. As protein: CASGATVYEQYF.